This T cell receptor (beta chain) was profiled in a study of blood T cell repertoires in COVID-19. Cohorts were assigned according to the clinical history that participants reported. From germline, CDR1 is KGHSH and CDR2 LQKENI. V dropped 3 bases and J dropped 10 bases, with 16 bases sitting between them. The CDR3 spans 15 residues. The data were produced by immunoSEQ multiplex PCR, yet TCRdb's version contains in-frame clones alone and is incomplete. The table lists 200,000 to 250,000 clones, approximately 87% of them singletons. The source material was PBMCs or T cells enriched from blood (not recorded which). The sequence came from a woman aged 45-60 years in a cohort exposed to, infected with or recovered from COVID-19 (not recorded which). The rearrangement uses TRBV18 and TRBJ1-6; the D gene is possibly TRBD1 (5 bases). The CDR3 loop is CASSPRPQGQSPLHF. The CDR3 nucleotides are TGTGCCAGCTCACCCCGACCCCAGGGCCAGTCACCCCTCCACTTT.